Following are 8 T cell receptor beta chains from one sample sequenced in a study of cytomegalovirus exposure and HLA in healthy donors. The PCR employed 60 Vbeta primers together with 13 Jbeta primers. Repertoires were generated with immunoSEQ multiplex PCR, while TCRdb's copy carries only in-frame clones and drops some. Of about 140,000 clones detected, around four fifths appear once; the ten largest clones hold less than 1.5%. Source material: PBMCs. These receptors originate from a man aged 25-45 years in good health and CMV-seropositive.

This chain connects TRBV5-1 to TRBJ2-3, with 8 nucleotides matching TRBD1. V lost 2 bases, J lost 0 bases, and 11 bases stayed unmatched. The length of the CDR3 is 18 residues. Germline V CDR1 and CDR2: SGHRS, YFSETQ. The CDR3 here is CASSLMPPGGLSTDTQYF. The CDR3 DNA reads as TGCGCCAGCAGCTTAATGCCGCCAGGGGGCCTTAGCACAGATACGCAGTATTTT.

The chain is built from TRBV4-2 and TRBJ2-7; 12 nucleotides match TRBD2. V gave up 4 bases and J gave up 6 bases; unmatched junction bases: 7. Germline lookup yields CDR1 LGHNA and CDR2 YNFKEQ. The CDR3 has 15 amino acids. In nucleotides, the CDR3 is TGTGCCAGCAGCCTACTAGCGGGGGGATTACGCGAGCAGTACTTC. Its protein is CASSLLAGGLREQYF.

This chain links TRBV27 with TRBJ1-5; no definite D call. V was trimmed by 2 bases and J by 5 bases, leaving 10 bases between them. CDR3 size: 14 residues. In germline, CDR1 is MNHEY, CDR2 SMNVEV (reference sequence). Here the CDR3 reads CASSLIGVDQPQHF. Written as DNA, the CDR3 is TGTGCCAGCAGTTTAATCGGGGTAGATCAGCCCCAGCATTTT.

The chain uses TRBV7-5 and TRBJ2-5; the D call of TRBD2 is as the table states it, not checked on the DNA. Gene TRBJ2-7 matches the end of the DNA better, so the J call may be wrong. TRBV7-5 is termed a pseudogene. The CDR3 totals 10 residues. The CDR3 here is CVRSPYEQYF. CDR3 sequence (DNA): TGTGTCAGAAGCCCTTACGAGCAGTACTTC.

The J gene is TRBJ2-7, the V gene TRBV25-1; 9 bases align to TRBD1. The junction had 6 bases not matched to a gene; V was cut back by 7 bases and J by 5 bases. This CDR3 spans 13 amino acids. Germline lookup yields CDR1 MGHDK and CDR2 SYGVNS. Here the CDR3 reads CASTRTGADEQYF. The CDR3 DNA sequence: TGTGCCAGCACCCGGACAGGGGCTGACGAGCAGTACTTC.

The rearrangement joins TRBV7-9 to TRBJ2-7; 7 bases are a match to TRBD2. The CDR3 length is 14 residues. CDR1 is SEHNR, CDR2 FQNEAQ, per germline (reference sequence). The V gene end was trimmed by 4 bases and the J gene end by 5 bases; junction bases not matched to a gene: 8. The CDR3 is CASSWDYLEDEQYF. The CDR3 coding sequence is TGTGCCAGCAGCTGGGACTACTTAGAGGACGAGCAGTACTTC.

The chain links TRBV5-4 to TRBJ2-5, with D unclear. The length of the CDR3 is 11 residues. V was trimmed by 4 bases and J by 5 bases, leaving 6 bases between them. Germline values: CDR1 SGHNT, CDR2 YYREEE (reference sequence). CDR3 region: CASSPGETQYF. CDR3 coding DNA: TGTGCCAGCAGCCCCGGGGAGACCCAGTACTTC.

CDR3 region: CASSVNQGGYTF. CDR3 bases: TGTGCCAGCAGCGTTAATCAGGGCGGCTACACCTTC. This sequence joins TRBV7-9 and TRBJ1-2; D is possibly TRBD1 (5 bases). The CDR3 has 12 residues. V shed 5 bases and J shed 8 bases, with 12 bases lying between them. Per germline, CDR1 SEHNR and CDR2 FQNEAQ (reference sequence). The entire variable domain, with the rest obtained from reference TRBV7-9 and TRBJ1-2, is as follows: DTGVSQNPRHKITKRGQNVTFRCDPISEHNRLYWYRQTLGQGPEFLTYFQNEAQLEKSRLLSDRFSAERPKGSFSTLEIQRTEQGDSAMYLCASSVNQGGYTFGSGTRLTVV.